This TCR beta chain comes out of a study of circulating CD8 cells and anti-PD-1 response in melanoma. This clonotype qualifies as large. From live CD3+CD8+TCRalphabeta+ cells, four PD-1 and/or TIGIT subsets were sorted. With 8 bases clipped from V and 1 base from J, the junction kept 22 bases outside the gene matches. From germline, CDR1 is LNHDA and CDR2 SQIVND (reference sequence). The CDR3 covers 22 residues. TCR libraries were prepared from around 14 ng of total RNA with the QIAseq Immune Repertoire TCR panel. TCRdb itself ran the reads through MiXCR, one entry per CDR3 protein. The data hold fewer than 900 distinct CDR3 sequences, with less than 10% observed a single time.

The chain has TRBV19 and TRBJ2-6; 11 positions agree with TRBD2. Sequencing used CD8+ T cells from PBMCs, obtained at baseline or after one month of anti-PD-1 therapy (not recorded which). The receptor's source is a human donor with melanoma. This CDR3 reads CASGPRTGWLAGGISGANVLTF. CDR3 DNA sequence: TGTGCCAGTGGGCCTCGGACAGGGTGGCTAGCGGGAGGAATTTCTGGGGCCAACGTCCTGACTTTC.